The sample holds a few counts of the clone carrying this TCR beta chain. Trimming removed 2 bases at V and 10 bases at J, with 15 bases between. The CDR3 has 15 residues. One entry per CDR3 protein results from TCRdb running MiXCR on the RACE reads. The sample holds some 340,000 distinct CDR3 sequences, roughly 6.9% seen once. The source of the sample is a study of human T cells and chemical hapten exposure. Study at large: The study enrolled mostly female patients with alopecia areata, totalis or universalis.

Described time point: patch test 1, 2 weeks after DPC sensitization. Treatment: therapeutic diphenylcyclopropenone sensitization with weekly scalp DPC. The sample was whole blood, taken in connection with sensitization to the hapten diphenylcyclopropenone (DPC). V usage is TRBV12-3 or TRBV12-4 and J usage is TRBJ1-6, with D possibly matching TRBD1 (5 bases). The sequence derives from a woman in her late teens or twenties with alopecia areata. Some clones in this sample may be carry-over from other donors' samples. The CDR3 coding sequence is TGTGCCAGCAGTTTATCCGGGACTGGCCTGTCACCCCTCCACTTT. It translates to CASSLSGTGLSPLHF.